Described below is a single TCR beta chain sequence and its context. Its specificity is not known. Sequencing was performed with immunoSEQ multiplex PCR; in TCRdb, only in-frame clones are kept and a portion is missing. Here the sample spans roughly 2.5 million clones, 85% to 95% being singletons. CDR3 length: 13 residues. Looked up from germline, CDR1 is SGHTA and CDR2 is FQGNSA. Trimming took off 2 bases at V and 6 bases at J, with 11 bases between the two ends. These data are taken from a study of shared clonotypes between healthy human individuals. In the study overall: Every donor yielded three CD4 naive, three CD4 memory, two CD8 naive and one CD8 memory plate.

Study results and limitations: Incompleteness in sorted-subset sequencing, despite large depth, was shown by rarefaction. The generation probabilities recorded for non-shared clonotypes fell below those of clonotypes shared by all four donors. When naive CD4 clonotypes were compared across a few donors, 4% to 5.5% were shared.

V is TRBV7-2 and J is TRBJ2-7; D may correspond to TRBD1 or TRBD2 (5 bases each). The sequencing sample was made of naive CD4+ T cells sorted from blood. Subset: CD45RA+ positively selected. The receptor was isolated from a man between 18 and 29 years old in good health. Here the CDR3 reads CASSLLEGREQYF. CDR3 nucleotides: TGTGCCAGCAGCTTACTCGAGGGGCGCGAGCAGTACTTC.